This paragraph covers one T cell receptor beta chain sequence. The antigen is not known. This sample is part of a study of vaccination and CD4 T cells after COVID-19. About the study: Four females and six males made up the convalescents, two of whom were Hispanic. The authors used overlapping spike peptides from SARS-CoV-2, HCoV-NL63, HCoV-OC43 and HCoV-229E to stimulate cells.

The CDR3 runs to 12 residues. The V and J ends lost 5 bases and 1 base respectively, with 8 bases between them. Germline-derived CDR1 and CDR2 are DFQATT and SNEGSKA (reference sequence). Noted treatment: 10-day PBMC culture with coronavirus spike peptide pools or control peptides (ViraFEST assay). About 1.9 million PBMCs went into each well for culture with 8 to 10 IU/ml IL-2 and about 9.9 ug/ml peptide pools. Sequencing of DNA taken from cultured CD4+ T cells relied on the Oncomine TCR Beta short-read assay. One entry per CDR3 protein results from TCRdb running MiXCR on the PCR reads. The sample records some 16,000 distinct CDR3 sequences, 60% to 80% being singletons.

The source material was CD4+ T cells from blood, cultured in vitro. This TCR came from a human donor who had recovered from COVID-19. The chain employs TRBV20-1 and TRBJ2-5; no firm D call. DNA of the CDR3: TGCAGTGCTGTTCCGCTCCAAGAGACCCAGTACTTC. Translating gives CSAVPLQETQYF.